This T cell receptor beta chain derives from a study of beta chain features in type 1 diabetes. What was sequenced were expressed TCRB transcripts, since all of the isolated RNA had been reverse transcribed. About 3.6 million reads were obtained on average from naive, central memory and regulatory T cell samples. Sequenced by immunoSEQ multiplex PCR; TCRdb stores in-frame clones only, minus some. The sample lists 350,000 to 450,000 clones; about 14% were seen once. As concerns this clone: Its target is unknown.

Findings and limits, study-wide: It was among patients, rather than healthy donors, that naive, central memory and Treg TCRB repertoires appeared more similar.

Each population that was sorted was more than 98% pure. This receptor was obtained from a woman between 18 and 29 years old in good health. The sequencing sample was made of naive CD4+ T cells from blood.

The CDR3, as DNA: TGCAGCTTTGCCACTAGCGGGAGTAGGTCGTACACCGGGGAGCTGTTTTTT. Its translation is CSFATSGSRSYTGELFF. The rearrangement links TRBV29-1 to TRBJ2-2; TRBD2 matches 11 bases. The CDR3 is 17 residues long. V dropped 8 bases and J dropped 3; count of bases not matched to a gene: 14. Germline V lookup: CDR1 SQVTM, CDR2 ANQGSEA.